The text below deals with one T cell receptor (beta chain). The antigen is undetermined. This CDR3 comprises 13 residues. CDR1 is MNHEY, CDR2 SVGAGI, per germline. V shed 6 bases and J shed 5 bases, with 13 bases lying between them. This record comes from a study of T cell clonotyping in hematopoietic cell transplantation. Findings and caveats of the study: Higher Inverse Simpson Index values in graft donor and pretransplant recipient predicted broader posttransplant TCR diversity. Recipient TCR diversity dropped after transplant; expanded clonotypes rose from day 30 to 180. At the given depth, recipient repertoires were over 95% de novo clonotypes.

Sequencing used immunoSEQ multiplex PCR; TCRdb keeps in-frame clones, though not all of them. The table lists fewer than 20,000 clones, about 82% of them singletons. Sample time point: recipient sample about 28 days before transplant, after cytoreduction. Sequenced here: peripheral blood mononuclear cells, sampled before stem cell transplant. This clonotype was obtained from a man aged 45-65 years with acute myeloid leukemia. Some clones in this sample may be carry-over from other donors' samples. The rearrangement uses TRBV6-5 and TRBJ1-1; D is possibly TRBD1 (5 bases). DNA of the CDR3: TGTGCCAGCAGATTGGACCAGGGAACTGAAGCTTTCTTT. This sequence encodes CASRLDQGTEAFF.